One T cell receptor beta chain is described in this entry. No antigen is known for it. After around ten days in culture, the CD4+ T cells were isolated. The sample originates from a study of vaccination effects on CD4 cells after COVID-19. Generated by immunoSEQ multiplex PCR, the TCRdb table keeps only in-frame clones and is missing some. In the table there are 30,000 to 40,000 clones, 82% of which are singletons. The study, taken as a whole, reports: Late after vaccination, infection- and vaccine-induced clones showed marked clonal contraction.

V was trimmed by 0 bases and J by 4 bases, leaving 9 bases between them. The CDR3 sequence is 14 residues long. Per germline, CDR1 LGHNA and CDR2 YSLEER. The sequence derives from a human donor who received a COVID-19 vaccine. The specimen was CD4+ T cells from PBMCs cultured without peptide, collected before COVID-19 vaccination. J is TRBJ1-2 and V is TRBV4-3, with no clear D. The CDR3 spells CASSQDRSSYGYTF. The CDR3 DNA follows: TGCGCCAGCAGCCAAGATAGGTCCTCCTATGGCTACACCTTC.